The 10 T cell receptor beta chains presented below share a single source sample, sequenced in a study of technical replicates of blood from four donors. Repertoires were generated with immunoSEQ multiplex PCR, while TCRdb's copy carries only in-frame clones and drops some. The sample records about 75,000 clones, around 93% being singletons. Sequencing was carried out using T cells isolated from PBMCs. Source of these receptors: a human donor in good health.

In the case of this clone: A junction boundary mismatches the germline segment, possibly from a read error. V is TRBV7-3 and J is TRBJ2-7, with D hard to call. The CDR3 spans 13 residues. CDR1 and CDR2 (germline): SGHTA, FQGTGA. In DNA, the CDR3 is TGTGCCAGCAGCTTAGATGGCGAGACAAAGAAACACTTC. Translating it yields CASSLDGETKKHF.

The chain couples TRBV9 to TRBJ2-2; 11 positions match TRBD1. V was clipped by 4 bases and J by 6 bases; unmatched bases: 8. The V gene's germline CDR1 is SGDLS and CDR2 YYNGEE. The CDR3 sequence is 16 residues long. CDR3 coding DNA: TGTGCCAGCAGCCTCTGGACAGGGGGCGATCCCGGGGAGCTGTTTTTT. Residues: CASSLWTGGDPGELFF.

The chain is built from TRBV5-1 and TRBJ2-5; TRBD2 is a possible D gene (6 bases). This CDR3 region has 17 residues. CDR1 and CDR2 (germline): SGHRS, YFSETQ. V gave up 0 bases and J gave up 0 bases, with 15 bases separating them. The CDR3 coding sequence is TGCGCCAGCAGCTTGGGGGTACTAGCTGCGTACCAAGAGACCCAGTACTTC. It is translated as CASSLGVLAAYQETQYF.

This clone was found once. The CDR3 reads CASSFDSSGNTIYF. Here the CDR3 DNA reads TGTGCCAGCAGCTTTGACAGCTCTGGAAACACCATATATTTT. The J gene is TRBJ1-3, the V gene TRBV7-9; a weak D match, TRBD1 (5 bases). Looked up from germline, CDR1 is SEHNR and CDR2 is FQNEAQ (reference sequence). The CDR3 spans 14 residues. V lost 3 bases and J 0 bases, leaving 6 bases between the germline ends.

The CDR3 is CASSSGTHSDEAFF. CDR3 coding DNA: TGTGCCAGCAGCTCCGGGACACATAGTGATGAAGCTTTCTTT. The chain carries TRBV25-1 and TRBJ1-1, with a weak D call TRBD1 (6 bases). This CDR3 comprises 14 residues. CDR1 is MGHDK and CDR2 is SYGVNS in the germline V gene. The ends were cut back, 6 bases at V and 7 bases at J, with 18 bases in the middle.

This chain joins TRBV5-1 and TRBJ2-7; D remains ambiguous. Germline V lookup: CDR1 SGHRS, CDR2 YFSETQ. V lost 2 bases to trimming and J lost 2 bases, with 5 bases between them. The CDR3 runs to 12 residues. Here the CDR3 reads CASSFGPYEQYF. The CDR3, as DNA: TGCGCCAGCAGCTTTGGCCCCTACGAGCAGTACTTC.

For the CDR3, the DNA is TGCAGCGCCGAGGGCGGGGCTGGGGCCAACGTCCTGACTTTC. It encodes CSAEGGAGANVLTF. The V call is TRBV29-1, the J call TRBJ2-6, with D perhaps TRBD2 (6 bases). The CDR3 covers 14 residues. CDR1 SQVTM and CDR2 ANQGSEA come from the germline V gene. V lost 7 bases and J 2 bases, leaving 12 bases between the germline ends.

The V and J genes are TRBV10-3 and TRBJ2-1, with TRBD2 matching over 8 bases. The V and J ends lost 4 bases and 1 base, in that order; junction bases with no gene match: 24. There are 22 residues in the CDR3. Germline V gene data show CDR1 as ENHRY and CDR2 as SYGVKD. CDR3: CAISVRGGREGPGFGSYNEQFF. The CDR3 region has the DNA TGTGCCATCAGTGTCCGTGGGGGTCGGGAGGGCCCGGGGTTTGGTTCCTACAATGAGCAGTTCTTC.

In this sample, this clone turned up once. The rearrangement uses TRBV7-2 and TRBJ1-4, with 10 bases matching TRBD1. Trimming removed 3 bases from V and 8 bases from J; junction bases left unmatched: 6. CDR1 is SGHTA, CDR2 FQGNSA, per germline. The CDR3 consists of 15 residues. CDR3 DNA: TGTGCCAGCAGCTTTTCGACAGGGGGCGGCGAAAAACTGTTTTTT. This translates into CASSFSTGGGEKLFF.

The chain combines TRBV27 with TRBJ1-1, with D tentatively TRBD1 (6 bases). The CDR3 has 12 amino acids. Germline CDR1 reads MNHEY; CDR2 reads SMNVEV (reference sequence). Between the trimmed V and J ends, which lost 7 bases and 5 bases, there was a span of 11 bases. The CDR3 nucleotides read TGTGCCAGCATGGAACAGGGTACTGAAGCTTTCTTT. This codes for CASMEQGTEAFF.